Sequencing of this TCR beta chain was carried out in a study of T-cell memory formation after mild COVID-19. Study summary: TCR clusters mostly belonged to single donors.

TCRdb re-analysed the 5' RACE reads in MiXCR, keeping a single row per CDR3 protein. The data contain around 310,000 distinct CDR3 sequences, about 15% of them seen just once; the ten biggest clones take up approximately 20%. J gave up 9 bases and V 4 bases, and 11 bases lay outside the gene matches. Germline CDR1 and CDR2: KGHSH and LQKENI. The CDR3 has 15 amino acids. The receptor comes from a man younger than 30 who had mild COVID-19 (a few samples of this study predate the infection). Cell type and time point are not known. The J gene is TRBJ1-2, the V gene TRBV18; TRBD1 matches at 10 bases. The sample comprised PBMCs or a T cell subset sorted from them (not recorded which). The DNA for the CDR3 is TGTGCCAGCTCACTTGCATCCGGGACAGGGGAACGCTACACCTTC. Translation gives CASSLASGTGERYTF.